The rows below give T cell receptor beta chains drawn from one sample of a study of shared clonotypes between healthy human individuals. The assay was immunoSEQ multiplex PCR, and TCRdb's table has in-frame clones only and misses some. The data contain roughly 2.5 million clones, 90% to 95% of them seen just once; the ten biggest clones take up over 0.12%. Sequencing used naive CD4+ T cells sorted from blood. The receptors stem from a man between 18 and 29 years old in good health. The CDR3 runs from the conserved cysteine through the conserved F or W. Fields, in order: J gene, clone size, V gene, D gene, CDR3 protein, CDR3 DNA. D genes are given only for firm matches. Expanded clones are given a class, and other clones once, few, many or no size at all.

j_gene: TRBJ1-5; abundance: NA; v_gene: TRBV4-2; d_gene: NA; CDR3aa: CASSEGNQPQHF; CDR3nt: TGTGCCAGCAGCGAGGGAAATCAGCCCCAGCATTTT
j_gene: TRBJ2-2; abundance: NA; v_gene: TRBV19; d_gene: NA; CDR3aa: CATQGTVNTGELFF; CDR3nt: TGTGCCACCCAGGGTACGGTAAACACCGGGGAGCTGTTTTTT
j_gene: TRBJ1-2; abundance: NA; v_gene: TRBV20-1; d_gene: NA; CDR3aa: CSATTAGYTF; CDR3nt: TGCAGTGCTACGACGGCTGGCTACACCTTC
j_gene: TRBJ1-5; abundance: NA; v_gene: TRBV11-2; d_gene: TRBD1; CDR3aa: CASPRGQGRYSNQPQHF; CDR3nt: TGTGCCAGCCCCCGGGGACAGGGGAGATATAGCAATCAGCCCCAGCATTTT
j_gene: TRBJ2-1; abundance: NA; v_gene: TRBV18; d_gene: TRBD2; CDR3aa: CASSTSGRVYNEQFF; CDR3nt: TGTGCCAGCTCCACATCCGGGAGGGTATACAATGAGCAGTTCTTC
j_gene: TRBJ1-1; abundance: few; v_gene: TRBV6-5; d_gene: TRBD1; CDR3aa: CASSYNRGNTEAFF; CDR3nt: TGTGCCAGCAGTTACAACAGGGGGAACACTGAAGCTTTCTTT
j_gene: TRBJ2-7; abundance: NA; v_gene: TRBV2; d_gene: NA; CDR3aa: CASSAHPEQYF; CDR3nt: TGTGCCAGCAGCGCCCATCCCGAGCAGTACTTC
j_gene: TRBJ2-3; abundance: NA; v_gene: TRBV10-1; d_gene: NA; CDR3aa: CASSEGPGVGITQYF; CDR3nt: TGCGCCAGCAGTGAGGGCCCAGGGGTTGGGATTACGCAGTATTTT
j_gene: TRBJ1-4; abundance: NA; v_gene: TRBV30; d_gene: NA; CDR3aa: CAWRTGLNEKLFF; CDR3nt: TGTGCCTGGAGAACAGGGTTAAATGAAAAACTGTTTTTT
j_gene: TRBJ1-2; abundance: NA; v_gene: TRBV19; d_gene: NA; CDR3aa: CASSYGGSNYGYTF; CDR3nt: TGTGCCAGTAGTTATGGGGGATCCAACTATGGCTACACCTTC
j_gene: TRBJ1-5; abundance: once; v_gene: TRBV14; d_gene: TRBD1; CDR3aa: CASSRQGREPQHF; CDR3nt: TGTGCCAGCAGCAGACAGGGGAGAGAGCCCCAGCATTTT
j_gene: TRBJ2-3; abundance: once; v_gene: TRBV4-3; d_gene: NA; CDR3aa: CASSQDRKRTDTQYF; CDR3nt: TGCGCCAGCAGCCAAGATCGGAAGCGCACAGATACGCAGTATTTT
j_gene: TRBJ1-3; abundance: NA; v_gene: TRBV7-7; d_gene: NA; CDR3aa: CASSFGGGVSRRSGNTIYF; CDR3nt: TGTGCTAGCAGCTTTGGAGGGGGTGTGAGCCGTCGCTCTGGAAACACCATATATTTT
j_gene: TRBJ1-1; abundance: NA; v_gene: TRBV19; d_gene: NA; CDR3aa: CASSLPVPGRLTEAFF; CDR3nt: TGTGCCAGTAGTCTACCCGTCCCGGGACGTCTCACTGAAGCTTTCTTT
j_gene: TRBJ2-7; abundance: NA; v_gene: TRBV21-1; d_gene: NA; CDR3aa: CASNCPDPEQYEQYF; CDR3nt: TGTGCCAGCAATTGTCCGGACCCCGAACAGTACGAGCAGTACTTC
j_gene: TRBJ2-3; abundance: NA; v_gene: TRBV5-4; d_gene: TRBD1; CDR3aa: CASYLWDRGTDTQYF; CDR3nt: TGTGCCAGCTATTTATGGGACAGGGGCACAGATACGCAGTATTTT
j_gene: TRBJ2-5; abundance: once; v_gene: TRBV27; d_gene: TRBD1; CDR3aa: CASSPSATGGAETQYF; CDR3nt: TGTGCCAGCAGCCCTTCCGCGACAGGGGGCGCTGAGACCCAGTACTTC
j_gene: TRBJ1-5; abundance: NA; v_gene: TRBV15; d_gene: NA; CDR3aa: CATSREGNSNQPQHF; CDR3nt: TGTGCCACCAGCAGGGAAGGAAATAGCAATCAGCCCCAGCATTTT
j_gene: TRBJ2-7; abundance: NA; v_gene: TRBV30; d_gene: NA; CDR3aa: CAWSAKDEQYF; CDR3nt: TGTGCCTGGAGTGCCAAGGACGAGCAGTACTTC
j_gene: TRBJ1-1; abundance: NA; v_gene: TRBV5-1; d_gene: NA; CDR3aa: CASSLGVVGTEAFF; CDR3nt: TGCGCCAGCAGCTTGGGGGTTGTGGGCACTGAAGCTTTCTTT
j_gene: TRBJ2-1; abundance: NA; v_gene: TRBV28; d_gene: TRBD1; CDR3aa: CASSFRGTGVNEQFF; CDR3nt: TGTGCCAGCAGTTTCCGCGGGACAGGGGTCAATGAGCAGTTCTTC
j_gene: TRBJ2-3; abundance: NA; v_gene: TRBV13; d_gene: NA; CDR3aa: CASSPTRSDTQYF; CDR3nt: TGTGCCAGCAGTCCCACTAGATCTGATACGCAGTATTTT